These 28 T cell receptor beta chains were all obtained from the same sample, sequenced in a study of cytomegalovirus exposure and HLA in healthy donors. Use of 60 Vbeta and 13 Jbeta primers characterized the PCR. TCRdb's table, derived via immunoSEQ multiplex PCR, lists solely in-frame clones and lacks some. The repertoire holds approximately 100,000 clones, with over 60% as singletons. Specimen: PBMCs. The origin of the receptors is a female donor in good health and CMV-seropositive.

This sequence joins TRBV6-1 and TRBJ2-3, with D perhaps TRBD2 (6 bases). CDR1 and CDR2 from the germline V gene are MNHNS and SASEGT. V was shortened by 8 bases and J by 2 bases, with 14 bases between the two germline ends. The CDR3 is made up of 14 amino acids. The CDR3 sequence: CASWRVGITDTQYF. The CDR3 DNA is TGTGCCAGCTGGAGGGTGGGGATCACAGATACGCAGTATTTT.

The gene calls are TRBV2 and TRBJ2-3; 14 nucleotides match TRBD2. V lost 6 bases to trimming and J lost 1 base; unmatched junction nucleotides: 15. The CDR3 has 20 amino acids. In germline, CDR1 is SNHLY, CDR2 FYNNEI. The CDR3 nucleotides read TGTGCCAGCAGACCCGCTCAGGGACTAGCGGGAGTAAGTGGCACAGATACGCAGTATTTT. Residues: CASRPAQGLAGVSGTDTQYF.

The chain recombines TRBV7-9 with TRBJ2-7; 14 bases line up with TRBD2. Germline trimming cut 10 bases from V and 2 bases from J; bases unmatched to any gene: 10. The V gene's germline CDR1 is SEHNR and CDR2 FQNEAQ (reference sequence). This CDR3 region has 16 residues. Here the CDR3 DNA reads TGTGCCATTTCCGGGACTAGCGGGAGAATACCCTACGAGCAGTACTTC. Residues: CAISGTSGRIPYEQYF.

The V and J genes are TRBV5-4 and TRBJ2-2; TRBD1 agrees at 10 bases. CDR3 size: 15 residues. Germline V CDR1 and CDR2: SGHNT, YYREEE (reference sequence). V shed 4 bases, J shed 3 bases, and the junction held 3 bases outside the gene matches. DNA of the CDR3: TGTGCCAGCAGCCCGGGACAGGGGTACACCGGGGAGCTGTTTTTT. It is translated as CASSPGQGYTGELFF.

V is TRBV9 and J is TRBJ2-7; D ambiguous. The germline gives CDR1 SGDLS, CDR2 YYNGEE. This CDR3 has 13 amino acids. V shed 3 bases and J shed 11 bases, with 18 bases lying between them. CDR3 residues: CASSAKTISPKYF. The CDR3 DNA reads as TGTGCCAGCAGCGCCAAGACAATCTCCCCCAAGTACTTC. The full variable domain, completed using reference TRBV9 and TRBJ2-7, is DSGVTQTPKHLITATGQRVTLRCSPRSGDLSVYWYQQSLDQGLQFLIQYYNGEERAKGNILERFSAQQFPDLHSELNLSSLELGDSALYFCASSAKTISPKYFGPGTRLTVT.

CDR3 amino acids: CASTDRAHEQYF. In DNA, the CDR3 is TGTGCCAGCACGGACAGGGCTCACGAGCAGTACTTC. The V call is TRBV6-1, the J call TRBJ2-7; the match to TRBD1 covers 8 bases. V was pared by 7 bases and J by 5 bases, with 4 bases of the junction left unmatched. The germline V gene has CDR1 MNHNS and CDR2 SASEGT. There are 12 residues in the CDR3.

The V gene is TRBV28, the J gene TRBJ1-1, with TRBD1 matching 8 bases. The CDR3 is 13 residues long. Looked up from germline, CDR1 is MDHEN and CDR2 is SYDVKM. V trimming: 3 bases; J trimming: 10 bases; junction bases outside the gene matches: 7. The CDR3: CASSFQGAGRAFF. CDR3 DNA: TGTGCCAGCAGTTTTCAGGGGGCGGGTAGAGCTTTCTTT.

J is TRBJ2-7 and V is TRBV5-1; D might be TRBD2 (6 bases). The CDR3 extends over 14 amino acids. Germline values: CDR1 SGHRS, CDR2 YFSETQ. V gave up 4 bases and J gave up 7 bases, with 18 bases separating them. CDR3 nucleotides: TGCGCCAGCAGCGAGGCGGGGACGTACATGGAGCAGTACTTC. It specifies CASSEAGTYMEQYF.

This sequence joins TRBV19 and TRBJ2-4; 14 bases map to TRBD2. Germline CDR1 LNHDA, CDR2 SQIVND (reference sequence). The CDR3 is made up of 18 amino acids. V shed 8 bases, J shed 6 bases, and the junction held 15 bases outside the gene matches. The CDR3 DNA reads as TGTGCCAGTGGGCGACTAGCGGGAGGGCCTGTAACTCGAAACATTCAGTACTTC. Protein sequence: CASGRLAGGPVTRNIQYF.

This chain connects TRBV10-2 to TRBJ2-1; D is perhaps TRBD2 (6 bases). This CDR3 has 17 amino acids. Germline V lookup: CDR1 WSHSY, CDR2 SAAADI. V shed 5 bases and J shed 4 bases, with 21 bases lying between them. This CDR3 reads CASSTEWEAWSYNEQFF. In nucleotides, the CDR3 is TGCGCCAGCAGTACTGAGTGGGAGGCTTGGAGTTACAATGAGCAGTTCTTC.

V usage is TRBV2 and J usage is TRBJ2-7; D ambiguous. This CDR3 contains 15 residues. Deletions cut 3 bases from V and 2 bases from J, with 14 bases between. In germline, CDR1 is SNHLY, CDR2 FYNNEI. The CDR3 here is CASSDGRRPTYEQYF. CDR3 in DNA: TGTGCCAGCAGTGATGGAAGGCGGCCTACCTACGAGCAGTACTTC.

This sequence joins TRBV5-8 and TRBJ1-4, with a weak D call TRBD1 (6 bases). The V end was cut by 7 bases, the J end by 7 bases, with 14 bases between. The germline V gene encodes CDR1 SGHTS and CDR2 YDEGEE. This CDR3 has 13 residues. The CDR3 bases are TGTGCCAGCCCTAACAGGGTGCGTGAAAAACTGTTTTTT. This translates into CASPNRVREKLFF.

V gene TRBV28 combines with J gene TRBJ1-2; D perhaps matches TRBD1 (5 bases). CDR1 and CDR2 (germline): MDHEN, SYDVKM. The CDR3 is 12 residues long. Trimming removed 6 bases from V and 2 bases from J, with 7 bases in between. The CDR3 protein is CASRQGNYGYTF. The DNA for the CDR3 is TGTGCCAGCAGGCAGGGAAACTATGGCTACACCTTC.

The chain employs TRBV2 and TRBJ1-2; the D gene is possibly TRBD1 (5 bases). CDR1 is SNHLY, CDR2 FYNNEI, per germline. Trimming stripped 4 bases from V and 6 bases from J, with 9 bases between. CDR3 length: 12 residues. In DNA form, the CDR3 reads TGTGCCAGCAGTGTGGAGGGGCATGGCTACACCTTC. Protein: CASSVEGHGYTF. Looking up the rest from reference TRBV2 and TRBJ1-2 gives the full variable domain: EPEVTQTPSHQVTQMGQEVILRCVPISNHLYFYWYRQILGQKVEFLVSFYNNEISEKSEIFDDQFSVERPDGSNFTLKIRSTKLEDSAMYFCASSVEGHGYTFGSGTRLTVV.

The chain joins TRBV10-3 to TRBJ2-7, with a possible D match to TRBD2 (6 bases). The germline CDR1 and CDR2 sequences are ENHRY and SYGVKD. Trimming removed 6 bases from V and 4 bases from J, with 13 bases in between. CDR3 length: 13 amino acids. The CDR3 DNA reads as TGTGCCATCAGGGCTAGCCGGGAGTACGAGCAGTACTTC. It specifies CAIRASREYEQYF.

The J gene is TRBJ1-2, the V gene TRBV18, with D tentatively TRBD1 (6 bases). Trimming shortened V by 6 bases and J by 6 bases, and 11 bases separated the two germline ends. The CDR3 is made up of 12 amino acids. The germline CDR1 and CDR2 sequences are KGHSH and LQKENI. The CDR3 DNA follows: TGTGCCAGCTCGAGGGGGGGTGATGGCTACACCTTC. This encodes CASSRGGDGYTF.

This chain links TRBV6-5 with TRBJ1-2; 9 nucleotides match TRBD1. The CDR3 runs to 15 residues. V gave up 5 bases and J gave up 3 bases; unmatched junction bases: 7. Germline V gene sequence: CDR1 MNHEY, CDR2 SVGAGI. The DNA for the CDR3 is TGTGCCAGCAGTCCCGACAGGGGGAAAGACTATGGCTACACCTTC. Translation: CASSPDRGKDYGYTF.

The chain uses TRBV28 and TRBJ2-6; TRBD1 might be the D (6 bases). The germline V and J ends were trimmed by 10 bases and 2 bases, with 9 bases remaining between them. Germline assignment: CDR1 MDHEN and CDR2 SYDVKM. This CDR3 comprises 13 residues. CDR3 nucleotides: TGTGCCACCAACAGGGCTGGGGCCAACGTCCTGACTTTC. Translation gives CATNRAGANVLTF.

The rearrangement joins TRBV28 to TRBJ2-7, with 7 bases fitting TRBD1. The V and J ends lost 4 bases and 3 bases, in that order; junction bases with no gene match: 9. The CDR3 is 15 residues long. CDR1 is MDHEN, CDR2 SYDVKM, per germline. The CDR3 here is CASSSPGQTFYEQYF. CDR3 in DNA: TGTGCCAGCAGTTCCCCGGGACAGACGTTCTACGAGCAGTACTTC.

The chain is built from TRBV5-1 and TRBJ2-3; TRBD1 might be the D (5 bases). V gave up 4 bases and J gave up 2 bases, with 14 bases separating them. Per the germline V gene, CDR1 is SGHRS and CDR2 is YFSETQ. CDR3 length: 15 residues. The CDR3 DNA reads as TGCGCCAGCAGCCCTATGACAGAAATCACAGATACGCAGTATTTT. This codes for CASSPMTEITDTQYF.

The gene calls are TRBV19 and TRBJ2-7; 8 bases align to TRBD1. The CDR3 contains 13 residues. The germline CDR1 and CDR2 sequences are LNHDA and SQIVND (reference sequence). After removal of 1 base from V and 9 bases from J, the junction contained 5 bases not matched to a gene. This CDR3 reads CASSIGDRTTQYF. Written as DNA, the CDR3 is TGTGCCAGTAGTATAGGGGACAGGACTACGCAGTACTTC.

This chain links TRBV7-8 with TRBJ1-1; 10 bases agree with TRBD1. The CDR3 has 16 residues. Trimming took 2 bases from V and 4 from J; bases not matched to a gene: 7. Germline CDR1 and CDR2: SGHVS and FQNEAQ. CDR3 DNA sequence: TGTGCCAGCAGCTTAAGGGGACAGGGGATTATCACTGAAGCTTTCTTT. As protein: CASSLRGQGIITEAFF.

The gene calls are TRBV19 and TRBJ1-5, with D maybe TRBD1 (5 bases). Deletions cut 1 base from V and 3 bases from J, with 10 bases between. The CDR3 extends over 15 amino acids. Germline values: CDR1 LNHDA, CDR2 SQIVND (reference sequence). Written as DNA, the CDR3 is TGTGCCAGTAGTATAGCGACAGCGATCAATCAGCCCCAGCATTTT. Translated: CASSIATAINQPQHF.

The chain uses TRBV11-3 and TRBJ2-1; D possibly corresponds to TRBD1 (5 bases). Deletions cut 7 bases from V and 16 bases from J, with 11 bases between. CDR3 length: 9 amino acids. The germline CDR1 and CDR2 sequences are SGHNT and YENEEA. The CDR3 nucleotides are TGTGCCAGCAACTCAGGGAACTTCTTC. Translating gives CASNSGNFF.

The rearrangement uses TRBV5-4 and TRBJ2-5; tentative D call: TRBD2 (6 bases). V was trimmed by 3 bases and J by 5 bases, leaving 17 bases between them. The CDR3 is 15 amino acids. CDR1 is SGHNT, CDR2 YYREEE, per germline (reference sequence). The CDR3 loop reads CASSSGGDPRETQYF. In DNA form, the CDR3 reads TGTGCCAGCAGCTCCGGGGGAGACCCGCGGGAGACCCAGTACTTC.

The rearrangement joins TRBV30 to TRBJ2-5; 7 positions agree with TRBD2. The V gene end was trimmed by 3 bases and the J gene end by 4 bases; junction bases not matched to a gene: 5. Germline CDR1 is GTSNPN and CDR2 is SVGIG (reference sequence). The CDR3 sequence is 13 residues long. The CDR3 region has the DNA TGTGCCTGGAGCGGGAGCGGGGCAGAGACCCAGTACTTC. Protein product: CAWSGSGAETQYF.

The genes are TRBV30 and TRBJ1-6; D not certain. This CDR3 contains 15 residues. V lost 0 bases, J lost 5 bases, and 11 bases lay in between. Germline V gene lookup returns CDR1 GTSNPN and CDR2 SVGIG (reference sequence). The CDR3, as DNA: TGTGCCTGGAGTGTACTGGGAGTTAATAATTCACCCCTCCACTTT. It yields the protein CAWSVLGVNNSPLHF.

The chain uses TRBV14 and TRBJ2-1; TRBD2 matches at 8 bases. The CDR3 length is 17 residues. V shed 1 base, J shed 1 base, and the junction held 6 bases outside the gene matches. Germline loops: CDR1 SGHDN, CDR2 FVKESK. CDR3 region: CASSQAGGASSYNEQFF. The CDR3 coding sequence is TGTGCCAGCAGCCAAGCCGGGGGGGCCTCATCCTACAATGAGCAGTTCTTC.